A single sample gave rise to the 28 T cell receptor beta chains below, sequenced in a study of blood T cell repertoires in COVID-19. The data were produced by immunoSEQ multiplex PCR, yet TCRdb's version contains in-frame clones alone and is incomplete. The profile shows fewer than 300,000 clones, approximately 83% of them singletons. The sequenced sample consisted of peripheral blood. The origin of the receptors is a human donor in a cohort sampled during active COVID-19.

The gene calls are TRBV29-1 and TRBJ2-1; D perhaps matches TRBD2 (5 bases). Germline V gives CDR1 SQVTM, CDR2 ANQGSEA. The CDR3 is made up of 11 amino acids. V was shortened by 8 bases and J by 5 bases, with 10 bases between the two germline ends. The DNA of the CDR3 is TGCAGCACTCGGACTGACAATGAGCAGTTCTTC. It specifies CSTRTDNEQFF.

The chain carries TRBV7-3 and TRBJ1-1, with D possibly being TRBD1 (6 bases). Germline V lookup: CDR1 SGHTA, CDR2 FQGTGA. This CDR3 has 13 residues. Deletions cut 4 bases from V and 7 bases from J, with 13 bases between. In DNA, the CDR3 is TGTGCCAGCAGCTCCGGTGGACAGAATGAAGCTTTCTTT. It codes for CASSSGGQNEAFF.

This clone appeared a few times. The gene calls are TRBV29-1 and TRBJ2-2, with 9 bases fitting TRBD2. Per germline, CDR1 SQVTM and CDR2 ANQGSEA. V lost 4 bases and J lost 4; bases outside the gene matches: 7. This CDR3 is built from 15 residues. The CDR3 nucleotides are TGCAGCGTTGGCCCTAGCGGGGTCGGCACCGGGGAGCTGTTTTTT. It yields the protein CSVGPSGVGTGELFF.

This CDR3 is CASTLGLAGSRSYNEQFF. For the CDR3, the DNA is TGTGCCAGCACCTTGGGACTAGCGGGTTCCCGCTCCTACAATGAGCAGTTCTTC. The chain joins TRBV11-2 to TRBJ2-1, with 12 bases lining up with TRBD2. CDR3 length equals 18 residues. The V and J ends lost 7 bases and 0 bases, in that order; junction bases with no gene match: 10. CDR1 and CDR2 from the germline V gene are SGHAT and FQNNGV.

V gene TRBV4-3 combines with J gene TRBJ1-3; possibly TRBD1 for D (5 bases). Trimming stripped 5 bases from V and 1 base from J, with 21 bases between. Germline V gene data show CDR1 as LGHNA and CDR2 as YSLEER. The CDR3 totals 18 residues. For the CDR3, the DNA is TGCGCCAGCAGCTCCTCGGCTCAGGGCCGGTTATCTGGAAACACCATATATTTT. This codes for CASSSSAQGRLSGNTIYF.

The gene calls are TRBV2 and TRBJ2-7, with TRBD2 matching over 8 bases. The CDR3 runs 15 residues. V shed 3 bases and J 0 bases; nucleotides not matched to a gene: 4. Germline V lookup: CDR1 SNHLY, CDR2 FYNNEI. Here the CDR3 reads CASSDSGTSSYEQYF. The CDR3 DNA sequence: TGTGCCAGCAGTGATAGCGGGACTAGCTCCTACGAGCAGTACTTC.

V gene TRBV5-6 combines with J gene TRBJ2-2; TRBD1 is a possible D gene (5 bases). Germline values: CDR1 SGHDT, CDR2 YYEEEE. The V end was cut by 2 bases, the J end by 6 bases, with 14 bases between. The CDR3 is made up of 15 amino acids. CDR3 sequence (DNA): TGTGCCAGCAGCTTAATCTCAGGGTTGGCCGGGGAGCTGTTTTTT. This gives the protein CASSLISGLAGELFF.

V is TRBV4-1 and J is TRBJ2-1; TRBD2 matches 13 bases. Germline values: CDR1 MGHRA, CDR2 YSYEKL. The CDR3 sequence is 16 residues long. The V and J ends lost 1 base and 7 bases, in that order; junction bases with no gene match: 4. The CDR3 nucleotides read TGCGCCAGCAGCCAAGCACCGGGACTAGCGGGAAATGAGCAGTTCTTC. Protein sequence: CASSQAPGLAGNEQFF.

In its sample, this clone was seen once. This chain connects TRBV21-1 to TRBJ1-2; TRBD1 is the table's D call, not checked against the DNA. TRBV21-1 is a known pseudogene. The CDR3 spans 13 residues. In DNA, the CDR3 is TGTGCCAGCAATATGGCAGGGTACTATGGCTACACCTTC. Protein product: CASNMAGYYGYTF.

V and J are TRBV13 and TRBJ2-1, with D tentatively TRBD1 (5 bases). CDR3 length: 17 residues. The V end was cut by 3 bases, the J end by 6 bases, with 21 bases between. Germline V gives CDR1 PRHDT, CDR2 FYEKMQ (reference sequence). CDR3 in amino acids: CASSFRQGGSPLNEQFF. In DNA, the CDR3 is TGTGCCAGCAGCTTCCGGCAGGGCGGAAGTCCCCTCAATGAGCAGTTCTTC.

The chain employs TRBV4-1 and TRBJ2-7; TRBD2 matches 9 bases. CDR1 is MGHRA, CDR2 YSYEKL, per germline. CDR3 length: 18 amino acids. The V and J ends lost 1 base and 4 bases, in that order; junction bases with no gene match: 14. The CDR3 here is CASSQVPPHSGSVYEQYF. The CDR3, as DNA: TGCGCCAGCAGCCAAGTTCCCCCCCATAGCGGGAGCGTATACGAGCAGTACTTC.

This sequence joins TRBV25-1 and TRBJ1-2; possible D gene TRBD1, 6 bases. The germline V and J ends were trimmed by 6 bases and 5 bases, with 10 bases remaining between them. CDR3 length equals 12 residues. The germline V gene has CDR1 MGHDK and CDR2 SYGVNS. CDR3 sequence reads: CASRGQKYGYTF. The CDR3 coding sequence is TGTGCCAGCAGAGGACAGAAATATGGCTACACCTTC.

This clone appeared once. The rearrangement joins TRBV7-2 to TRBJ2-7; 10 nucleotides agree with TRBD1. The CDR3 has 16 residues. Trimming removed 5 bases from V and 6 bases from J; junction bases left unmatched: 13. The germline gives CDR1 SGHTA, CDR2 FQGNSA. The CDR3 here is CASSNQPGQGKFEQYF. The CDR3, as DNA: TGTGCCAGCAGCAACCAACCGGGACAGGGGAAATTCGAGCAGTACTTC.

The chain uses TRBV3-1 (or the pseudogene TRBV3-2) and TRBJ1-5; D is undetermined. Looked up from germline, CDR1 is LGHDT and CDR2 is YNNKEL (reference sequence). This CDR3 has 12 residues. Trimming stripped 4 bases from V and 2 bases from J, with 3 bases between. CDR3: CASSRGNQPQHF. The CDR3 coding sequence is TGTGCCAGCAGCCGAGGCAATCAGCCCCAGCATTTT.

The chain is built from TRBV6-5 and TRBJ2-1; TRBD2 aligns across 8 bases. Trimming cost V 7 bases and J 3 bases; bases outside gene matches: 8. CDR1 is MNHEY, CDR2 SVGAGI, per germline. The CDR3 contains 15 residues. The CDR3 DNA sequence: TGTGCCAGCACCCCCTTAACTAGCGGCTACAATGAGCAGTTCTTC. Translating gives CASTPLTSGYNEQFF.

The chain carries TRBV18 and TRBJ2-1; weak D call: TRBD2 (6 bases). This CDR3 has 12 amino acids. Trimming took 3 bases from V and 8 from J, leaving 8 bases between them. The germline CDR1 and CDR2 sequences are KGHSH and LQKENI. For the CDR3, the DNA is TGTGCCAGCTCACCTTCTAGCGATGAGCAGTTCTTC. This gives the protein CASSPSSDEQFF.

Concerning this clone: At the DNA level, this CDR3 is encoded by other sequences in the same sample as well. This chain links TRBV18 with TRBJ2-5, with 7 bases fitting TRBD2. CDR3 length equals 13 residues. The J segment lost 2 bases and the V segment lost 3 bases, leaving 0 bases of the junction unmatched. Germline CDR1 reads KGHSH; CDR2 reads LQKENI. CDR3 sequence: CASSPGLQETQYF. The CDR3 region has the DNA TGTGCCAGCTCACCGGGACTACAAGAGACCCAGTACTTC.

Here the CDR3 DNA reads TGTGCCAGCAGCTCCGGCAGGACTAGCGGGAGGGCCGAGACCCAGTACTTC. Protein: CASSSGRTSGRAETQYF. The chain recombines TRBV7-2 with TRBJ2-5; 15 nucleotides match TRBD2. CDR1 is SGHTA and CDR2 is FQGNSA in the germline V gene. V lost 4 bases and J lost 5; bases outside the gene matches: 8. The CDR3 extends over 17 amino acids.

This clone was found once. The chain carries TRBV30 and TRBJ1-2; D unclear. V was trimmed by 0 bases and J by 4 bases, leaving 9 bases between them. Germline CDR1 GTSNPN, CDR2 SVGIG (reference sequence). The CDR3 runs 13 residues. In DNA form, the CDR3 reads TGTGCCTGGAGTGTACGACTCCTCTATGGCTACACCTTC. This codes for CAWSVRLLYGYTF.

The chain carries TRBV4-1 and TRBJ2-2; 9 bases match TRBD2. This CDR3 is built from 16 residues. V trimming: 4 bases; J trimming: 2 bases; junction bases outside the gene matches: 5. CDR1 and CDR2 (germline): MGHRA, YSYEKL. The CDR3 protein is CASSPTGTSNTGELFF. Here the CDR3 DNA reads TGCGCCAGCAGCCCGACCGGGACTAGCAACACCGGGGAGCTGTTTTTT.

The chain employs TRBV10-1 and TRBJ2-7; the match to TRBD1 covers 7 bases. CDR1 is WNHNN, CDR2 SYGVQD, per germline (reference sequence). V dropped 0 bases and J dropped 6; count of bases not matched to a gene: 8. CDR3 length: 15 amino acids. The chain's CDR3 is CASSESTGPQREQYF. The CDR3 DNA reads as TGCGCCAGCAGTGAGTCGACAGGGCCCCAGCGCGAGCAGTACTTC.

The V and J genes are TRBV24-1 and TRBJ2-1, with 8 nucleotides matching TRBD1. Germline lookup yields CDR1 KGHDR and CDR2 SFDVKD. V lost 4 bases, J lost 10 bases, and 11 bases stayed unmatched. CDR3 size: 15 residues. CDR3 coding DNA: TGTGCCACCAGTGACCCCACAGGGGGGCTGGGGGAGCAGTTCTTC. Its translation is CATSDPTGGLGEQFF.

The rearrangement links TRBV3-1 (or the pseudogene TRBV3-2) to TRBJ1-2; 10 positions agree with TRBD1. CDR3 length: 16 amino acids. Trimming at V came to 4 bases and at J to 2 bases, leaving 7 bases not matched to a gene. Germline assignment: CDR1 LGHDT and CDR2 YNNKEL (reference sequence). The CDR3 spells CASSRGDRGPNYGYTF. CDR3 in DNA: TGTGCCAGCAGCCGAGGGGACAGGGGTCCGAACTATGGCTACACCTTC.

The J gene is TRBJ2-1, the V gene TRBV5-1, with unresolved D. The CDR3 sequence is 13 residues long. V was pared by 1 base and J by 7 bases, with 9 bases between. CDR1 SGHRS and CDR2 YFSETQ come from the germline V gene. The CDR3 region has the DNA TGCGCCAGCAGCTTGACTATCGGGAATGAGCAGTTCTTC. As protein: CASSLTIGNEQFF.

The genes are TRBV2 and TRBJ1-5; perhaps TRBD1 as D (5 bases). V was shortened by 5 bases and J by 4 bases, with 15 bases between the two germline ends. The CDR3 extends over 15 amino acids. Germline V gives CDR1 SNHLY, CDR2 FYNNEI. The CDR3 loop reads CASSWGVDPNQPQHF. The CDR3 DNA reads TGTGCCAGCAGTTGGGGGGTGGATCCTAATCAGCCCCAGCATTTT.

The chain recombines TRBV4-2 with TRBJ2-2, with 8 bases fitting TRBD2. In germline, CDR1 is LGHNA, CDR2 YNFKEQ. The ends lost 0 bases at V and 7 bases at J; junction bases unmatched: 7. The length of the CDR3 is 16 residues. CDR3 residues: CASSQEGLVGIGELFF. As DNA, the CDR3 is TGTGCCAGCAGCCAAGAGGGACTAGTGGGGATCGGGGAGCTGTTTTTT.

The chain uses TRBV7-2 and TRBJ2-5; 10 bases line up with TRBD2. Germline CDR1 is SGHTA and CDR2 is FQGNSA. Unmatched junction bases numbered 2, after V lost 4 bases and J lost 3 bases. The CDR3 consists of 14 residues. CDR3 loop: CASSYGLAEETQYF. The CDR3 DNA is TGTGCCAGCAGCTACGGACTAGCGGAAGAGACCCAGTACTTC.

The V gene is TRBV12-3 or TRBV12-4, the J gene TRBJ2-1; D is ambiguous. The CDR3 contains 13 residues. The V end was cut by 6 bases, the J end by 12 bases, with 18 bases between. CDR3 sequence: CASSLTTDGLQFF. The CDR3 coding sequence is TGTGCCAGCAGCTTAACTACCGACGGGTTGCAGTTCTTC.